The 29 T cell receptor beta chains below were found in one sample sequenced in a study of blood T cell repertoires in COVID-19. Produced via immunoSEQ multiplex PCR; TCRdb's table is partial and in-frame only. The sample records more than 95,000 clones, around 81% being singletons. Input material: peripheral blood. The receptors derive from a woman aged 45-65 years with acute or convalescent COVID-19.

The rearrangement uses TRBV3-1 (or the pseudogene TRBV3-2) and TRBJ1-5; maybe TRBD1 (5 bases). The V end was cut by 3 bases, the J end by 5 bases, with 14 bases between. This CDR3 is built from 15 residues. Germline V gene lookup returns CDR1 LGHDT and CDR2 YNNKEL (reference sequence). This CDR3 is CASSQQGRSDQPQHF. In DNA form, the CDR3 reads TGTGCCAGCAGCCAGCAGGGTCGGTCCGATCAGCCCCAGCATTTT.

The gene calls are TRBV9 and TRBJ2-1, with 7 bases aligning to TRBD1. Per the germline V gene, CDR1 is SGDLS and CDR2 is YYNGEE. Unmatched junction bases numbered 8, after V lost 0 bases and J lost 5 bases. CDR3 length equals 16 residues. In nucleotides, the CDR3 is TGTGCCAGCAGCGTAGTGAAGGGGGCTGGTGACAATGAGCAGTTCTTC. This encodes CASSVVKGAGDNEQFF.

CDR3 nucleotides: TGTGCCAGCAGCTTCGGGGGGAGCTCCTACAATGAGCAGTTCTTC. Encoded protein: CASSFGGSSYNEQFF. This sequence joins TRBV11-3 and TRBJ2-1; 7 nucleotides align to TRBD2. J was trimmed by 0 bases and V by 3 bases; bases with no gene match: 2. Germline CDR1 SGHNT, CDR2 YENEEA. This CDR3 spans 15 amino acids.

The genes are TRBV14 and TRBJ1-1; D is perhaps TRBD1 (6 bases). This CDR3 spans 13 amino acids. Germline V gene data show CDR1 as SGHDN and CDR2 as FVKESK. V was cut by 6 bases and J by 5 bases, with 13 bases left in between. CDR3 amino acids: CASSRDRNTEAFF. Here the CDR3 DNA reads TGTGCCAGCAGTCGAGACAGGAATACTGAAGCTTTCTTT.

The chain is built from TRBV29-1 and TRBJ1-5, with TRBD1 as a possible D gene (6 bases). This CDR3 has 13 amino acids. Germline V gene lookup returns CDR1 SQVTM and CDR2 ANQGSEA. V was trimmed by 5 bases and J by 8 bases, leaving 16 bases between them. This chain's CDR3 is CSVLQGDEEPQHF. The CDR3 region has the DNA TGCAGCGTTTTACAGGGTGATGAGGAGCCCCAGCATTTT.

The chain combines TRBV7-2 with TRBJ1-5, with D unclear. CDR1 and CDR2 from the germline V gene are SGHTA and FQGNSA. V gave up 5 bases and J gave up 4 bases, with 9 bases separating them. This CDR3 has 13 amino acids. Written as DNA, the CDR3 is TGTGCCAGCAGCACTTACCCTAATCAGCCCCAGCATTTT. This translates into CASSTYPNQPQHF.

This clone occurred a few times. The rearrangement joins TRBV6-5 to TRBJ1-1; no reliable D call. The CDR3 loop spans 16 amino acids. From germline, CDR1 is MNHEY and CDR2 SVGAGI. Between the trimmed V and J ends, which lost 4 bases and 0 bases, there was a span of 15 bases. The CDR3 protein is CASSSIFNEVNTEAFF. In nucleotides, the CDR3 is TGTGCCAGCAGTTCCATTTTTAATGAGGTGAACACTGAAGCTTTCTTT.

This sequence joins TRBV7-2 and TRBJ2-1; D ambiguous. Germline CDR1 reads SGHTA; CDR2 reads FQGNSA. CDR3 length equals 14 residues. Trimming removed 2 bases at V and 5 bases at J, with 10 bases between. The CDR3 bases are TGTGCCAGCAGCTTATTGTCTGCTAACAATGAGCAGTTCTTC. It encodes CASSLLSANNEQFF.

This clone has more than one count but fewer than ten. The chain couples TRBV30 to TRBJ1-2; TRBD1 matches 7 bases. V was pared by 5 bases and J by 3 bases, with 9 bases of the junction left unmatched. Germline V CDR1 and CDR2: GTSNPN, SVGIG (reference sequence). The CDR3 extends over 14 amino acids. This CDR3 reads CAWEQEGTDYGYTF. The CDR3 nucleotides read TGTGCCTGGGAACAAGAAGGGACAGACTATGGCTACACCTTC.

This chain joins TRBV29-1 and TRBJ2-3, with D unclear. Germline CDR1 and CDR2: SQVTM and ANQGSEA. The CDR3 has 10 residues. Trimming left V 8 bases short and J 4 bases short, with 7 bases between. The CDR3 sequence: CSSLSDTQYF. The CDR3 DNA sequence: TGCAGCTCATTGTCAGATACGCAGTATTTT.

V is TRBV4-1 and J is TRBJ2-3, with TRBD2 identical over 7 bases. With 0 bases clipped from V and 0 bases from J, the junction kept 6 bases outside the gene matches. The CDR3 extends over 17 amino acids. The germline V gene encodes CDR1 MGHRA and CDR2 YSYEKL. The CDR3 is CASSQEQLATSTDTQYF. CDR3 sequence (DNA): TGCGCCAGCAGCCAAGAACAACTAGCGACTAGCACAGATACGCAGTATTTT.

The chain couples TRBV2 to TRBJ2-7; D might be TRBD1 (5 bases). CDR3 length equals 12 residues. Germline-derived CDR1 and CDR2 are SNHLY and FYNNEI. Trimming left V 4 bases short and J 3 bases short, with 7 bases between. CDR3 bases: TGTGCCAGCAGTGGACAGATCTACGAGCAGTACTTC. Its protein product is CASSGQIYEQYF. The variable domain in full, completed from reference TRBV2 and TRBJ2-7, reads EPEVTQTPSHQVTQMGQEVILRCVPISNHLYFYWYRQILGQKVEFLVSFYNNEISEKSEIFDDQFSVERPDGSNFTLKIRSTKLEDSAMYFCASSGQIYEQYFGPGTRLTVT.

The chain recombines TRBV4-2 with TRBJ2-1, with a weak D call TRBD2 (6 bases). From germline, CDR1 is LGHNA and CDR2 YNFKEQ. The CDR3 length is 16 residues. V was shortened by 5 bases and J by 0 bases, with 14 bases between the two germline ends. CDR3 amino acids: CASSVEAGSSYNEQFF. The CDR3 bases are TGTGCCAGCAGCGTCGAAGCCGGGAGCTCCTACAATGAGCAGTTCTTC.

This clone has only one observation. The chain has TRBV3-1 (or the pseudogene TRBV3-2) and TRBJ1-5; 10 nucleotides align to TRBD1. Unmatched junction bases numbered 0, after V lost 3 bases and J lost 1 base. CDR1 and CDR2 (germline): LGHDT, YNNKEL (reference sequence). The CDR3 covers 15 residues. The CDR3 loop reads CASSQGQGSNQPQHF. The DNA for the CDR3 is TGTGCCAGCAGCCAGGGACAGGGGAGCAATCAGCCCCAGCATTTT.

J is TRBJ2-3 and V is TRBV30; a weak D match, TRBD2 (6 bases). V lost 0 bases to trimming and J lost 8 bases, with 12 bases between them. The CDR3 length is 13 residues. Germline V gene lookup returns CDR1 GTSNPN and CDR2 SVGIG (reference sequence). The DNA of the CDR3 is TGTGCCTGGAGTGTACTTAAGGGAGGTACGCAGTATTTT. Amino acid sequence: CAWSVLKGGTQYF.

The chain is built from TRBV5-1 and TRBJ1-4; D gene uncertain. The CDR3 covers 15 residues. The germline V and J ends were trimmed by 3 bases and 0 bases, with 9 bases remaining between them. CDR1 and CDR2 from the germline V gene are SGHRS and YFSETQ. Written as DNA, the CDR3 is TGCGCCAGCAGCTATCAACGGGCAACTAATGAAAAACTGTTTTTT. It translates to CASSYQRATNEKLFF.

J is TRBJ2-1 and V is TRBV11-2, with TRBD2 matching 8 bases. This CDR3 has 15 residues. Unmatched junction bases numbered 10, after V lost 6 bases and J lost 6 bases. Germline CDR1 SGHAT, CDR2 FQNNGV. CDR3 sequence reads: CASRVFAGGSNEQFF. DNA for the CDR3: TGTGCCAGCAGGGTCTTTGCGGGAGGTTCCAATGAGCAGTTCTTC.

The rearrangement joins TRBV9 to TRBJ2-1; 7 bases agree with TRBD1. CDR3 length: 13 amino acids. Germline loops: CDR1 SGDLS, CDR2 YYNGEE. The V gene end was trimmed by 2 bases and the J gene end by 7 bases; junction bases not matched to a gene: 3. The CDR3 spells CASSVGTENEQFF. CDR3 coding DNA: TGTGCCAGCAGCGTCGGGACAGAAAATGAGCAGTTCTTC.

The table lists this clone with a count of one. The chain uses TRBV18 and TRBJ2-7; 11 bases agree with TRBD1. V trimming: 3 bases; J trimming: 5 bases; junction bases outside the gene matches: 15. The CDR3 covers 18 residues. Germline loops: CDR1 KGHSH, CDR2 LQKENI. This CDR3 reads CASSPRDRGVASGDEQYF. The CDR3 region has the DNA TGTGCCAGCTCACCCCGGGACAGGGGGGTAGCCAGCGGGGACGAGCAGTACTTC.

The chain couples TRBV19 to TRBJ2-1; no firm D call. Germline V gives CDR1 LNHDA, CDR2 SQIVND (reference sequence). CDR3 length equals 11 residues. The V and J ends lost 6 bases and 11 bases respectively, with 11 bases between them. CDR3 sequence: CASSSEYKQFF. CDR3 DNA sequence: TGTGCCAGTAGCTCCGAGTATAAGCAGTTCTTC.

The CDR3 is CASEGRRNTEAFF. Here the CDR3 DNA reads TGTGCCAGTGAGGGCAGGCGGAACACTGAAGCTTTCTTT. The V call is TRBV19, the J call TRBJ1-1; D not resolved. Trimming pared 8 bases from V and 1 base from J, leaving 11 bases between. CDR1 is LNHDA and CDR2 is SQIVND in the germline V gene (reference sequence). The CDR3 covers 13 residues.

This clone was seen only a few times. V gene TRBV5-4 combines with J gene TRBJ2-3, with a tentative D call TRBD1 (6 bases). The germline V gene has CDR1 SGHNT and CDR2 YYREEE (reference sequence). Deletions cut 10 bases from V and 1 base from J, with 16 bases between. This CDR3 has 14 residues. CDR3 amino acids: CAGKQGVGTDTQYF. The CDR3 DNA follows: TGTGCCGGAAAACAGGGCGTTGGCACAGATACGCAGTATTTT. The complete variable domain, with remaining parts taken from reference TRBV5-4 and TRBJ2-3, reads ETGVTQSPTHLIKTRGQQVTLRCSSQSGHNTVSWYQQALGQGPQFIFQYYREEENGRGNFPPRFSGLQFPNYSSELNVNALELDDSALYLCAGKQGVGTDTQYFGPGTRLTVL.

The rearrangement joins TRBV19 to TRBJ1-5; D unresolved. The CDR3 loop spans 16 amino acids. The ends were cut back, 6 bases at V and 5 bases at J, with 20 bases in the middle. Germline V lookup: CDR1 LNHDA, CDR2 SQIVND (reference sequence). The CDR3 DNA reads TGTGCCAGTAGGAACGCGGACGGGAGAGGTGATCAGCCCCAGCATTTT. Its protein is CASRNADGRGDQPQHF.

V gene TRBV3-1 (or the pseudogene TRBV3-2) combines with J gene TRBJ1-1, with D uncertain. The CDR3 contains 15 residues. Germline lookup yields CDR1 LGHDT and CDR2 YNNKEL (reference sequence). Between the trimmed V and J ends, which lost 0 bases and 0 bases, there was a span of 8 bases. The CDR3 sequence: CASSQEGSMNTEAFF. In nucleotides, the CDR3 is TGTGCCAGCAGCCAAGAGGGCAGCATGAACACTGAAGCTTTCTTT.

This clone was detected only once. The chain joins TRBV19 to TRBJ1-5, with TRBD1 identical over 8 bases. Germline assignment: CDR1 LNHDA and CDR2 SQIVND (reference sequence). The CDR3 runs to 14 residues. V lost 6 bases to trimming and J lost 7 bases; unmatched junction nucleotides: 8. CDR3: CASRGQVTGQPQHF. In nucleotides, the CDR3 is TGTGCCAGTAGGGGACAGGTGACAGGGCAGCCCCAGCATTTT.

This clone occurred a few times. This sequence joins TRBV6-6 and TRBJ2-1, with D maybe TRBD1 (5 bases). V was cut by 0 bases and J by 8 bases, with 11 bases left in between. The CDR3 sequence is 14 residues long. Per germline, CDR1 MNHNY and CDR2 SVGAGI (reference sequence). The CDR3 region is CASSYSKRGDEQFF. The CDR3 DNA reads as TGTGCCAGCAGTTACTCGAAAAGGGGCGATGAGCAGTTCTTC.

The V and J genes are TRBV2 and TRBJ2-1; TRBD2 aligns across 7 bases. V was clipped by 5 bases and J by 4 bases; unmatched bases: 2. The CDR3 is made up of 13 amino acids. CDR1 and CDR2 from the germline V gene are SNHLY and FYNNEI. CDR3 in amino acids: CASSLADYNEQFF. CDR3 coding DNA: TGTGCCAGCAGTCTAGCGGATTACAATGAGCAGTTCTTC. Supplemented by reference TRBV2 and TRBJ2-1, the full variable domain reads EPEVTQTPSHQVTQMGQEVILRCVPISNHLYFYWYRQILGQKVEFLVSFYNNEISEKSEIFDDQFSVERPDGSNFTLKIRSTKLEDSAMYFCASSLADYNEQFFGPGTRLTVL.

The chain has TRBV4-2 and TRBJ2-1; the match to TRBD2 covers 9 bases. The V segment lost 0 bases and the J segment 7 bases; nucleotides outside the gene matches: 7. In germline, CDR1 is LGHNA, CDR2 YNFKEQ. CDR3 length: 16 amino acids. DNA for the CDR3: TGTGCCAGCAGCCAAGAGGGGGGACTAGCACTTAATGAGCAGTTCTTC. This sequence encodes CASSQEGGLALNEQFF.

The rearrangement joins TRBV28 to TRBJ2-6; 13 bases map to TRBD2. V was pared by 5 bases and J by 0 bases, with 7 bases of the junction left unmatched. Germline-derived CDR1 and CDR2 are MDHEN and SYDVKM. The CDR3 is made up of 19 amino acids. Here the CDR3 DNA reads TGTGCCAGCAGTCCAAGACTAGCGGGAGGTACCTCTGGGGCCAACGTCCTGACTTTC. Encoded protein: CASSPRLAGGTSGANVLTF.